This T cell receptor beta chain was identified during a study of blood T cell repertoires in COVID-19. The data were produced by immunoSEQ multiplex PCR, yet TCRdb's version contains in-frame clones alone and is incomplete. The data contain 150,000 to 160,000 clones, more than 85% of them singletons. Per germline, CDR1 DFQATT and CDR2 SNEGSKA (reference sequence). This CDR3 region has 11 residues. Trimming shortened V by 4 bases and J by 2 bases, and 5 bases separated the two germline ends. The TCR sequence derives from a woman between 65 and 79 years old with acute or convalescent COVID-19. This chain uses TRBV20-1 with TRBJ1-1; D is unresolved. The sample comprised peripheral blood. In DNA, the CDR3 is TGCAGTGCTAAACTAAACACTGAAGCTTTCTTT. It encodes CSAKLNTEAFF.